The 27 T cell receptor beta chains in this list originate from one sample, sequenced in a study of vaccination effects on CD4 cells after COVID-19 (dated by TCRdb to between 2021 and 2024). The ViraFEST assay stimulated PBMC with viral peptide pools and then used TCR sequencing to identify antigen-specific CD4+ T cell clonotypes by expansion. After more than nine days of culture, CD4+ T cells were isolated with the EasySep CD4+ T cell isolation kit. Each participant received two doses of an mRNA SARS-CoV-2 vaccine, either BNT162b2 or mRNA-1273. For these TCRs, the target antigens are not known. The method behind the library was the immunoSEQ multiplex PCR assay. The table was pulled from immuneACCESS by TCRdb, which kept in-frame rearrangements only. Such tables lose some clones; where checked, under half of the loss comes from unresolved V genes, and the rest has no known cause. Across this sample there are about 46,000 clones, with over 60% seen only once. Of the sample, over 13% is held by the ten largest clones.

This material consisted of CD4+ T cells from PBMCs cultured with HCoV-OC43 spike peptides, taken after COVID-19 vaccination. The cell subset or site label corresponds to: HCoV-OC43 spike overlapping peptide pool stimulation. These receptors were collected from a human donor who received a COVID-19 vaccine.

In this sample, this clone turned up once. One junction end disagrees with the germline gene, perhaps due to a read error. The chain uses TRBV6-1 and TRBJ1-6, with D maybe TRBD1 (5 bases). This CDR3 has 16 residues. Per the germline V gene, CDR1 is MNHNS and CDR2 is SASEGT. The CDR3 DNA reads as TGTGCCAGCAGTGAAGCGCAGGGAGGGCAATATTCGCCCCTCCACTTT. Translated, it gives CASSEAQGGQYSPLHF.

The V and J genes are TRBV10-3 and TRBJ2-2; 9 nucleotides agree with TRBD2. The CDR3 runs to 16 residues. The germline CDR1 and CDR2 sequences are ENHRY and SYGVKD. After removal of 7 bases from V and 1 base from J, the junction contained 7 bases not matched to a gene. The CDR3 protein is CAINPGTSLNTGELFF. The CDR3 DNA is TGTGCCATCAACCCCGGGACTAGCCTGAACACCGGGGAGCTGTTTTTT.

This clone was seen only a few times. This chain's CDR3 is CASSEARGTEAFF. In DNA, the CDR3 is TGTGCCAGCAGTGAAGCGAGGGGCACTGAAGCTTTCTTT. The V call is TRBV2, the J call TRBJ1-1, with a possible D match to TRBD1 (5 bases). The CDR3 loop spans 13 amino acids. The germline CDR1 and CDR2 sequences are SNHLY and FYNNEI. Deletions cut 0 bases from V and 4 bases from J, with 6 bases between.

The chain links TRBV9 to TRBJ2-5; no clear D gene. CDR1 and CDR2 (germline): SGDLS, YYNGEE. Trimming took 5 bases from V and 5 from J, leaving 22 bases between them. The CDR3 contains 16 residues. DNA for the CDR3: TGTGCCAGCAGTCGCGCCTCCTTGTCTGGTCGGGAGACCCAGTACTTC. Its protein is CASSRASLSGRETQYF.

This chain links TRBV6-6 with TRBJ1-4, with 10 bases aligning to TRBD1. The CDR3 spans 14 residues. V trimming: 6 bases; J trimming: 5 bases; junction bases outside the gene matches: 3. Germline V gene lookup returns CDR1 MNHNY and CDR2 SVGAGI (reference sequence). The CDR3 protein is CASSQGQGNEKLFF. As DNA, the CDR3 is TGTGCCAGCAGCCAGGGACAGGGGAATGAAAAACTGTTTTTT.

In DNA, the CDR3 is TGCGCCAGCAGCCCCGCCCGGGGGGCGGATGTGAACGAGCAGTACTTC. As protein: CASSPARGADVNEQYF. This sequence joins TRBV5-1 and TRBJ2-7, with TRBD2 as a possible D gene (7 bases). The length of the CDR3 is 16 residues. CDR1 and CDR2 from the germline V gene are SGHRS and YFSETQ. Trimming cost V 4 bases and J 5 bases, with 22 bases left between them.

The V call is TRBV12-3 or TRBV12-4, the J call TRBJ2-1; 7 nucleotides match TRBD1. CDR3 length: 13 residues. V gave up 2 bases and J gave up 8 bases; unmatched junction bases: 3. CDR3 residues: CASSLRQGHEQFF. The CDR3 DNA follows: TGTGCCAGCAGTTTAAGACAGGGCCATGAGCAGTTCTTC.

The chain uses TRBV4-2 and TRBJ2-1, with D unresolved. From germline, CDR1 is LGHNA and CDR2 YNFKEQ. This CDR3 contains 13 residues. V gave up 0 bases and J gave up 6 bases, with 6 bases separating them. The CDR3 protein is CASSQDIANEQFF. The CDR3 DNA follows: TGTGCCAGCAGCCAAGACATAGCCAATGAGCAGTTCTTC.

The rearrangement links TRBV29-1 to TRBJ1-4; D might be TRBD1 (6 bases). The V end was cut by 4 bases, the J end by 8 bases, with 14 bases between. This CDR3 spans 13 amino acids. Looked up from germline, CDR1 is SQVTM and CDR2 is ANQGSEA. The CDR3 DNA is TGCAGCGTTGTACCGGGGGGCGCGGAAAAACTGTTTTTT. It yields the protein CSVVPGGAEKLFF.

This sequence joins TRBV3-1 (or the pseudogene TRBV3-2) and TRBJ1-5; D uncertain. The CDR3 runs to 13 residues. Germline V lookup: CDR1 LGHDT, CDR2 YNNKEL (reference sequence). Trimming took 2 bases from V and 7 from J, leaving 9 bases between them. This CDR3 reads CASSQMVGQPQHF. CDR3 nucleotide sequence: TGTGCCAGCAGCCAAATGGTGGGACAGCCCCAGCATTTT.

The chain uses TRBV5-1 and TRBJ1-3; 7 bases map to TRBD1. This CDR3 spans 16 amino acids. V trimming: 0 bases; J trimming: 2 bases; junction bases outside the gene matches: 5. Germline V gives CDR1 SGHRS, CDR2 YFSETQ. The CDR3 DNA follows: TGCGCCAGCAGCTTGGGCGGGACAGATACTGGAAACACCATATATTTT. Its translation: CASSLGGTDTGNTIYF. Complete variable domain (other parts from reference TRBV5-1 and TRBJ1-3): KAGVTQTPRYLIKTRGQQVTLSCSPISGHRSVSWYQQTPGQGLQFLFEYFSETQRNKGNFPGRFSGRQFSNSRSEMNVSTLELGDSALYLCASSLGGTDTGNTIYFGEGSWLTVV.

CDR3: CASSPLIRTSGGRADTQYF. The DNA for the CDR3 is TGTGCCAGCAGCCCCCTCATCCGGACTAGCGGGGGAAGAGCAGATACGCAGTATTTT. The V call is TRBV3-1 (or the pseudogene TRBV3-2), the J call TRBJ2-3; the match to TRBD2 covers 13 bases. Germline CDR1 reads LGHDT; CDR2 reads YNNKEL (reference sequence). V trimming: 4 bases; J trimming: 4 bases; junction bases outside the gene matches: 14. The CDR3 is 19 residues long.

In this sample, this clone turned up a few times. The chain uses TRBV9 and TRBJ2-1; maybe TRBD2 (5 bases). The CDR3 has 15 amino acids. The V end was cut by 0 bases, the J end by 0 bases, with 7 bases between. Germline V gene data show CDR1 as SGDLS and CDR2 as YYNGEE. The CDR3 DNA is TGTGCCAGCAGCGTAGCCCGGGGCTCCTACAATGAGCAGTTCTTC. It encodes CASSVARGSYNEQFF.

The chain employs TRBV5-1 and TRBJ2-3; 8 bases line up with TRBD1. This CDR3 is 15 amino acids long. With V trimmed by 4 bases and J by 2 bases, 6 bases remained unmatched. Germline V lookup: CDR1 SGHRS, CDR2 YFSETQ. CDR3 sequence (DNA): TGCGCCAGCAGCCAAGGACAGGGTGCCACAGATACGCAGTATTTT. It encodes CASSQGQGATDTQYF.

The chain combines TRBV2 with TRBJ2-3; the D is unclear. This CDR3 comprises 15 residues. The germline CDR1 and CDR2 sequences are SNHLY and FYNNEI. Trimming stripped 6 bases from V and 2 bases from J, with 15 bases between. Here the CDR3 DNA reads TGTGCCAGCAGGCAGAACCCCGGACCCACAGATACGCAGTATTTT. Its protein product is CASRQNPGPTDTQYF.

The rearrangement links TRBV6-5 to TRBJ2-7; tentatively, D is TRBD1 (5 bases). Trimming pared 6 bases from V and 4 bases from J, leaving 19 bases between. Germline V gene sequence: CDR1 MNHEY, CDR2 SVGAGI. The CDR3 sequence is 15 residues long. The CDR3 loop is CASRRQSNPPYEQYF. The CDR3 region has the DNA TGTGCCAGCAGGCGACAGTCAAACCCCCCATACGAGCAGTACTTC.

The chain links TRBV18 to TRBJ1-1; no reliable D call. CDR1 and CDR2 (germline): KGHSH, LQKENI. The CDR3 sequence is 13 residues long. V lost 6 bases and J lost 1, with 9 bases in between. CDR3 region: CASSSGENTEAFF. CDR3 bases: TGTGCCAGCTCCTCGGGCGAGAACACTGAAGCTTTCTTT.

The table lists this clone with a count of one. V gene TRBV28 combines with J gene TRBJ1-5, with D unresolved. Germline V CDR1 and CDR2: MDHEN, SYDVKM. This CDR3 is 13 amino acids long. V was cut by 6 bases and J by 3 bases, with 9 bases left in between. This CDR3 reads CASRQYNNQPQHF. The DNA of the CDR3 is TGTGCCAGCAGGCAGTACAACAATCAGCCCCAGCATTTT. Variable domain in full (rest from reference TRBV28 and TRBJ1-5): DVKVTQSSRYLVKRTGEKVFLECVQDMDHENMFWYRQDPGLGLRLIYFSYDVKMKEKGDIPEGYSVSREKKERFSLILESASTNQTSMYLCASRQYNNQPQHFGDGTRLSIL.

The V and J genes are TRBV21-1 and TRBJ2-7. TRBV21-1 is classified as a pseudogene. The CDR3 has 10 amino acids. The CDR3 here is CASSTRPRRW. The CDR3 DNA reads TGTGCCAGCAGCACCCGGCCCCGACGGTGG.

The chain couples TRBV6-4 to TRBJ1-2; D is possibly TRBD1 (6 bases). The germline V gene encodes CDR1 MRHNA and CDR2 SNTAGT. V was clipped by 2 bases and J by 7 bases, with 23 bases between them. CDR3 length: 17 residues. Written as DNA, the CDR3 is TGTGCCAGCAGTGACAAGGGTGGACAGTCGATCAAAGGTGGCTACACCTTC. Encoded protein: CASSDKGGQSIKGGYTF.

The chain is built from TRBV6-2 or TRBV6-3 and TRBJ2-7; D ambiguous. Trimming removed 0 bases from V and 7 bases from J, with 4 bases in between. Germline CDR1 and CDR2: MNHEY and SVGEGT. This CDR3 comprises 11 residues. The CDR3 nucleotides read TGTGCCAGCAGTTACTCCGGGGAGCAGTACTTC. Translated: CASSYSGEQYF.

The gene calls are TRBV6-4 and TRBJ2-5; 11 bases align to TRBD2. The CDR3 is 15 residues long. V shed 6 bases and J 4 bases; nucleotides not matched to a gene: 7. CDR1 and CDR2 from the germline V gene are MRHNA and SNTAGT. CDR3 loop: CASSPGLAGPETQYF. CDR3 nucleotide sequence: TGTGCCAGCAGCCCTGGACTAGCGGGCCCAGAGACCCAGTACTTC.

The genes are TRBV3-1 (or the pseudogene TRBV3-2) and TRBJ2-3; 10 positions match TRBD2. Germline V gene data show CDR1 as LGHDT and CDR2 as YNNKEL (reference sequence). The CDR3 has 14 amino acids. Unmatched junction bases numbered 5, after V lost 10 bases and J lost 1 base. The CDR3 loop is CATTGTSGTDTQYF. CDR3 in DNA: TGTGCCACCACCGGGACTAGCGGCACAGATACGCAGTATTTT.

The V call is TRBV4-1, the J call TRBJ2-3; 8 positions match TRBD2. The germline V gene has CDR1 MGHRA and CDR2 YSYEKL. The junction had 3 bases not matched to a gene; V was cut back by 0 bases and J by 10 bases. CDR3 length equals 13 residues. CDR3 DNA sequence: TGCGCCAGCAGCCAAGAGCGGGGGGTTGCGCAGTATTTT. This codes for CASSQERGVAQYF.

The CDR3 reads CAISESTDPTGELFF. In DNA, the CDR3 is TGTGCCATCAGTGAGTCTACGGATCCCACCGGGGAGCTGTTTTTT. The V gene is TRBV10-3, the J gene TRBJ2-2; unclear D gene. CDR1 and CDR2 from the germline V gene are ENHRY and SYGVKD. This CDR3 is 15 amino acids long. The V end was cut by 0 bases, the J end by 4 bases, with 9 bases between.

The CDR3 coding sequence is TGTGCCAGCAAAGGGATGTTAGCCGGGGAGCTGTTTTTT. It translates to CASKGMLAGELFF. The V gene is TRBV27, the J gene TRBJ2-2; D uncertain. Trimming took off 7 bases at V and 6 bases at J, with 12 bases between the two ends. Germline V CDR1 and CDR2: MNHEY, SMNVEV (reference sequence). This CDR3 has 13 amino acids.

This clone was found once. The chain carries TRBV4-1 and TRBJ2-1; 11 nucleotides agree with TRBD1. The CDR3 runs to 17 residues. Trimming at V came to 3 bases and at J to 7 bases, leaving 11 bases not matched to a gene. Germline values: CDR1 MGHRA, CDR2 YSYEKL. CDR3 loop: CASSQRMMGQGGNEQFF. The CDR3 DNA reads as TGCGCCAGCAGCCAGCGGATGATGGGACAGGGGGGGAATGAGCAGTTCTTC.